This T cell receptor beta chain is from a study of regulatory T cells in long-lasting Graves disease. Study-wide context: Recently diagnosed Graves' patients had received antithyroid drugs for under 3 months.

Specified time point: newly diagnosed GD, antithyroid drugs for less than 3 months. The TCR library was prepared using RNA isolated from PBMCs. Study-level points and caveats: Newly diagnosed disease favored TRBV20-1 and TRBJ2-1 over persistent disease.

The germline gives CDR1 KGHSH, CDR2 LQKENI. The CDR3 has 16 residues. Losses at the gene ends were 3 bases for V and 2 bases for J; bases not matched to a gene: 5. Notes on this clonotype: Its antigen is unknown.

Sequencing libraries for TCR beta were prepared with iRepertoire HTBI primers and Arm-PCR of CDR3 regions. TCRdb analysed the multiplex PCR reads with MiXCR anew, one entry per CDR3 protein. The table shows approximately 390,000 distinct CDR3 sequences, with roughly 17% occurring only once. This sample was also put to use in a study of T cells in Graves' hyperthyroidism and ophthalmopathy. This second study notes: During a first-round RT-PCR of the TCR CDR3, the HTBI primer set was used.

The rearrangement uses TRBV18 and TRBJ1-5; 9 bases line up with TRBD1. The clonotype was recovered from a woman between 18 and 29 years old with Graves disease. Sequencing was performed on peripheral blood mononuclear cells (PBMCs), taken at new diagnosis, from a patient treated with antithyroid drugs. The CDR3 DNA is TGTGCCAGCTCACCCTCGGACAGGGGAGGCAATCAGCCCCAGCATTTT. Encoded protein: CASSPSDRGGNQPQHF.